This T cell receptor (beta chain) was observed in a study of blood T cell repertoires in COVID-19. Study context: PBMCs, B-cell-depleted T cells, or T cells were the source of the cDNA or gDNA that made up the material.

Seattle cases were enrolled at active infection and followed longitudinally. CDR3 length: 13 amino acids. Trimming stripped 0 bases from V and 4 bases from J, with 7 bases between. Germline lookup yields CDR1 SGHDT and CDR2 YYEEEE. Profiling relied on immunoSEQ multiplex PCR, and the TCRdb table lists in-frame clones only, not all of them. The table includes about 100,000 clones, 80% to 90% detected once. The chain joins TRBV5-6 to TRBJ1-1; D unclear. This TCR was recovered from a man older than 75 with COVID-19, enrolled during active disease. Sequenced material: peripheral blood. CDR3 DNA: TGTGCCAGCAGCTTGGTCGGGAGCACTGAAGCTTTCTTT. The encoded protein is CASSLVGSTEAFF.